These T cell receptor beta chains were read from a single sample in a study of OX40 agonist ivuxolimab in advanced cancers. Measured with immunoSEQ multiplex PCR; TCRdb has only the in-frame clones, and not every one. The repertoire holds around 78,000 clones, with around 87% as singletons. The sample here was CD4+ or CD8+ T cells sorted from blood, taken in a trial of the OX40 agonist ivuxolimab. All receptors come from an adult with an advanced solid tumor such as melanoma, head and neck, liver or kidney cancer. Both conserved end residues are part of each CDR3. The order of the fields is V gene, J gene, D gene, clone size, CDR3 protein, CDR3 DNA. A D gene is named only where the DNA matches it firmly. Not all rows give a size; the values are once, few, many and, for expanded clones, a class.

>TRBV6-1|TRBJ2-7|-|few
CASSGEGREQYF
TGTGCCAGCAGTGGCGAGGGAAGGGAGCAGTACTTC
>TRBV29-1|TRBJ2-1|-|-
CSDISGEIYNEQFF
TGCAGCGATATTAGCGGAGAGATCTACAATGAGCAGTTCTTC
>TRBV2|TRBJ2-7|-|-
CASSELGGEQYF
TGTGCCAGCAGTGAATTAGGGGGCGAGCAGTACTTC
>TRBV5-1|TRBJ2-2|-|-
CASSPGAAGGNTGELFF
TGCGCCAGCAGCCCCGGGGCCGCCGGTGGGAACACCGGGGAGCTGTTTTTT
>TRBV6-6|TRBJ2-2|TRBD2|-
CASSSHGGAGELFF
TGTGCCAGCAGTTCCCACGGGGGGGCCGGGGAGCTGTTTTTT
>TRBV21-1|TRBJ1-1|-|once
CASRGRRRNTEAFF
TGTGCCAGCAGGGGCAGGAGGCGGAACACTGAAGCTTTCTTT
>TRBV6-6|TRBJ2-5|-|-
CASSYRGETQYF
TGTGCCAGCAGTTACCGAGGAGAGACCCAGTACTTC
>TRBV19|TRBJ2-1|TRBD2|-
CAIHITSGRHSSYNEQFF
TGTGCCATCCATATTACTAGCGGGAGGCACTCTTCCTACAATGAGCAGTTCTTC
>TRBV13|TRBJ1-3|-|-
CASSSSSVGIGNTIYF
TGTGCCAGCAGCTCCTCCTCAGTGGGAATCGGAAACACCATATATTTT
>TRBV29-1|TRBJ2-1|-|-
CSVETWGEQFF
TGCAGCGTTGAAACCTGGGGTGAGCAGTTCTTC
>TRBV5-4|TRBJ2-1|-|-
CASSFGGGRNNEQFF
TGTGCCAGCAGCTTTGGTGGGGGACGGAACAATGAGCAGTTCTTC
>TRBV6-1|TRBJ2-7|TRBD2|-
CASSESLAGGYEQYF
TGTGCCAGCAGTGAAAGTCTAGCGGGAGGGTACGAGCAGTACTTC
>TRBV5-4|TRBJ2-2|TRBD1|-
CASSRGQGNTGELFF
TGTGCCAGCAGCCGGGGACAGGGAAACACCGGGGAGCTGTTTTTT
>TRBV2|TRBJ2-2|-|few
CASSEDFAGTGELFF
TGTGCCAGCAGTGAAGACTTTGCGGGCACCGGGGAGCTGTTTTTT
>TRBV27|TRBJ2-6|-|-
CASSSPSATGANVPTF
TGTGCCAGCAGTTCCCCTTCAGCCACTGGGGCCAACGTCCCGACTTTC
>TRBV11-2|TRBJ2-2|TRBD2|-
CASSLQAGGTGELFF
TGTGCCAGCAGCCTGCAAGCGGGAGGCACCGGGGAGCTGTTTTTT